This T cell receptor (beta chain) appears in the sequencing data of a study of CD8+CD57+ T cells in acquired aplastic anemia. Study-wide context: Mean yield of DNA from sorted CD4+ and CD8+ cells was approximately 3 ug. General observations from the study: Comparison of patients with controls identified nearly 30 shared CD8+ CDR3 sequences.

A few counts support this clonotype. What it recognizes is unknown. Patients picked for sequencing had shown CD8+CD57+ cell expansion detected by flow cytometry. Blood was sampled before the patients had received any therapy. Template material for TCR beta VDJ and CDR3 profiling consisted of genomic DNA. TCRdb processed the reads anew with MiXCR; each CDR3 protein has one entry. This repertoire shows 150,000 or so distinct CDR3 sequences, around 43% found once; its top ten account for 3.2%. The CDR3 consists of 15 residues. Deletions cut 2 bases from V and 3 bases from J, with 11 bases between. CDR1 is SEHNR, CDR2 FQNEAQ, per germline (reference sequence).

Material for sequencing was sorted CD4+, CD8+, or CD8+CD57+ T cells (not recorded which) from PBMCs. The clonotype originates from a human donor with aplastic anemia. The genes are TRBV7-9 and TRBJ1-5, with a tentative D call TRBD1 (5 bases). CDR3 loop: CASSLTQGYNQPQHF. CDR3 nucleotides: TGTGCCAGCAGCTTAACCCAGGGATACAATCAGCCCCAGCATTTT.